A single T cell receptor (beta chain) is shown here with its context. Its antigen is still unknown. This entry comes from a study of regulatory T cells in long-lasting Graves disease. Broader study findings: Only peripheral blood was studied, not thyroid tissue.

Germline CDR1 is DFQATT and CDR2 is SNEGSKA (reference sequence). The CDR3 is made up of 12 amino acids. V gave up 6 bases and J gave up 7 bases; unmatched junction bases: 8. Arm-PCR of CDR3 regions and iRepertoire HTBI primers were used to build TCR beta libraries. TCRdb re-derived calls from the multiplex PCR reads in MiXCR, one entry per CDR3 protein. Among 500,000 to 700,000 distinct CDR3 sequences listed, roughly 16% were seen once. Time point: newly diagnosed GD, antithyroid drugs for less than 3 months. The TCR library was made from RNA that had been extracted from PBMCs in TRIzol. These data were likewise used in another study, on T cells in Graves' hyperthyroidism and ophthalmopathy. From that study: Clinical symptoms, serum thyroxine, TRAb, thyroid ultrasound and orbital computed tomography established diagnosis. Patients with ophthalmopathy were separated from those with stable hyperthyroidism by a 13 V-J model. Onset of ophthalmopathy came a median roughly 6.4 months after the model predicted it.

This material consisted of peripheral blood mononuclear cells (PBMCs), taken at new diagnosis, from a patient treated with antithyroid drugs. The V call is TRBV20-1, the J call TRBJ2-7; 8 bases fit TRBD1. The clonotype was recovered from a woman aged 30 to 39 with Graves disease. For the CDR3, the DNA is TGCAGTGCCCCGGACAGGGTGCGTGAGCAGTACTTC. Encoded protein: CSAPDRVREQYF.